This TCR beta chain derives from a study of a mutant IDH1 vaccine in newly diagnosed glioma. Looking at the study overall: Averaging about 37 years of age, treated patients were roughly 60% male and 37.5% female.

Data came from immunoSEQ multiplex PCR; TCRdb stores just in-frame clones and leaves some out. The sample holds some 21,000 clones, about 85% seen once. Time point specified: baseline, week 1 (first vaccination visit). Treatment meaning: pre-vaccination baseline after standard-of-care therapy. Donor tumors were new WHO grade 3 or 4 IDH1-mutant, ATRX-lost astrocytomas. The V and J ends lost 3 bases and 8 bases, in that order; junction bases with no gene match: 10. Germline V gives CDR1 SGHVS, CDR2 FNYEAQ. The CDR3 contains 16 residues. This chain links TRBV7-6 with TRBJ2-1; 10 nucleotides line up with TRBD1. The sequenced sample was PBMCs, obtained from a glioma patient treated with radiotherapy, temozolomide or both. The receptor was derived from a man aged 40-49 years with glioma. The CDR3 DNA sequence: TGTGCCAGCAGCTTTCTTGGGACAGGGGCGTACGATGAGCAGTTCTTC. It specifies CASSFLGTGAYDEQFF.